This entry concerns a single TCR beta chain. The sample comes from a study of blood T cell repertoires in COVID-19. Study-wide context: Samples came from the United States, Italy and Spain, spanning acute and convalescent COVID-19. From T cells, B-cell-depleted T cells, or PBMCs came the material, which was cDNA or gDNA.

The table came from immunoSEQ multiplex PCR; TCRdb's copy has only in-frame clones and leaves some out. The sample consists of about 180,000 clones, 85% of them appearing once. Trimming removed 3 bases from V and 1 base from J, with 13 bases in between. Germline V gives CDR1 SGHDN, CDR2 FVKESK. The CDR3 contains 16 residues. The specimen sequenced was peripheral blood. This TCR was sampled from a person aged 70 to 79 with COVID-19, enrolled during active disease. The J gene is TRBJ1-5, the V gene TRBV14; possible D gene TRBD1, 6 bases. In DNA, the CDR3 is TGTGCCAGCAGCCACGGACAGTCGGTGAGCAATCAGCCCCAGCATTTT. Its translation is CASSHGQSVSNQPQHF. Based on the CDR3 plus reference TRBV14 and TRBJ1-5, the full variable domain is EAGVTQFPSHSVIEKGQTVTLRCDPISGHDNLYWYRRVMGKEIKFLLHFVKESKQDESGMPNNRFLAERTGGTYSTLKVQPAELEDSGVYFCASSHGQSVSNQPQHFGDGTRLSIL.